Below, one T cell receptor beta chain is given with its context. No antigen is known for it. No much larger clonotype is one base removed from it; base qualities were not supplied. The sample comes from a study of CD8+ T cells in alopecia areata (dated by TCRdb to 2016 to 2018). Context from the whole study: The treated patients took part in an open-label pilot trial in which moderate-to-severe alopecia areata was treated with oral tofacitinib at 5 to 10 mg twice daily. To study T cell clonal expansion in alopecia areata, the researchers applied high-throughput TCRbeta sequencing to both the C3H/HeJ mouse model and human patients. Patients stayed on tofacitinib for 6 to 18 months and then had 6 months of follow-up off drug so that delayed response and recurrence could be assessed. The RNA source kit depended on sample type: the PAXgene miRNA kit for fixed scalp, the miRNeasy kit for PBMCs, and the RNeasy kit for mouse skin. Clonality in the scalp was compared among normal scalp (n=4), patchy alopecia areata scalp (n=8), and alopecia totalis/universalis scalp (n=8). Amplification of TCRbeta CDR3 regions was done by immunoSEQ multiplex PCR using 35 Vbeta forward primers and 13 Jbeta reverse primers. Scalp tissue and sorted CD4+ and CD8+ peripheral blood T cells from patchy and totalis/universalis alopecia areata patients and from healthy controls were covered by human TCRbeta sequencing. Biopsies were taken from tofacitinib-treated patients at baseline and again at 4 and 24 weeks into treatment, and several of those patients also had a later scalp biopsy.

Library preparation employed the immunoSEQ multiplex PCR assay. RNA was extracted from all samples and reverse transcribed into cDNA, which served as template for TCR sequencing. First-strand cDNA was synthesized with SuperScript III using a 2:1 mix of oligo-dT and random hexamers. A synthetic immune receptor repertoire was used to gauge amplification bias, and whatever bias remained was removed computationally. In the paper's pipeline: Raw reads were preprocessed for error removal, and CDR3 was defined according to IMGT conventions as running from the conserved cysteine to phenylalanine. Clonality was computed by normalizing Shannon entropy by log2 of the number of productive unique TCRs and subtracting the result from 1. Whether scalp clones were CD4 or CD8 was inferred by matching scalp TCRbeta sequences against CD4 and CD8 repertoires sorted from blood. Not all clones reach the TCRdb copy of this immuneACCESS table, which keeps in-frame sequences only. Checked studies attribute under half of the gap to unresolved V genes and leave the rest unexplained. The V and J calls and clone size are taken from that table; D and trimming were inferred from the DNA. The sample data list over 120,000 clones, and roughly 53% of these were observed just once. Together, the top ten hold 5% to 7% of the sample.

Overall results and qualifications from the work: Lesional scalp, especially in alopecia totalis/universalis, showed higher clonality and more expanded CD8+ clones than normal scalp, suggesting antigenic drive. Shared TCR sequences between patients were less evident than in mice, which may be partly attributable to HLA diversity in the patient population. Unlike mouse skin, which is dominated by gammadelta T cells, normal human skin has resident alphabeta T cells that are also sequenced, and this complicates analysis of the scalp TCR repertoire.

The sample's time point label, decoded: baseline before oral tofacitinib. Lesional scalp punch biopsies and peripheral blood were obtained from alopecia areata patients. After PBMCs were isolated by density centrifugation and stained for CD3, CD4 and CD8, a FACSAria was used to sort CD4+ and CD8+ T cells. The CDR3 holds 14 amino acids from the cysteine to the phenylalanine. The read is trimmed to its CDR3 DNA, 42 bases read in frame from base 1. CDR1 LGHNA and CDR2 YSLEER are derived from the germline V gene. The germline V and J ends show losses of 2 bases and 1 base respectively, and no gene match explains 0 bases of the junction.

This specimen consisted of CD4+ T cells sorted from blood, obtained at week 0. This TCR was recovered from a human donor with alopecia areata. The rearranged chain carries TRBV4-3 and TRBJ1-1, with 8 bases aligning to TRBD1. The sequenced DNA: TGCGCCAGCAGCCAACAGGGGGCGAACACTGAAGCTTTCTTT. This translates into CASSQQGANTEAFF.